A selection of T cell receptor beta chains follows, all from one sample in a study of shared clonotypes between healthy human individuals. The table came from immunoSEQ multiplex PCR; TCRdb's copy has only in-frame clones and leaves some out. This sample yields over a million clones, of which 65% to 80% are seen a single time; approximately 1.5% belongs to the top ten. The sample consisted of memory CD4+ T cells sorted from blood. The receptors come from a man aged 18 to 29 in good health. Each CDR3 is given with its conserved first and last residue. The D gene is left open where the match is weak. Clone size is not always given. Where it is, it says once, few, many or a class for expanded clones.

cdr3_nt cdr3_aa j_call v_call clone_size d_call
TGTGCCAGCAGCTTGGGGGGGGCCAGCAACTATGGCTACACCTTC CASSLGGASNYGYTF TRBJ1-2 TRBV5-6 once NA
TGTGCCAGCAGCAAGACTAGTTTTGAGACCCAGTACTTC CASSKTSFETQYF TRBJ2-5 TRBV7-6 NA NA
TGTGCCAGCAGTTACTCCGGAGCGGGAGCCTACGAGCAGTACTTC CASSYSGAGAYEQYF TRBJ2-7 TRBV6-5 NA TRBD2
TGTGCCAGTAGTCTAGACGGACTAGCGGGAGTGTACGAGCAGTACTTC CASSLDGLAGVYEQYF TRBJ2-7 TRBV19 once TRBD2
TGTGCCAGTAGTATCGGCCAGAAACCCACTAACTATGGCTACACCTTC CASSIGQKPTNYGYTF TRBJ1-2 TRBV19 NA NA
TGTGCCTGGGGACTAGCGGGCTCCTACGAGCAGTACTTC CAWGLAGSYEQYF TRBJ2-7 TRBV30 NA TRBD2
TGTGCCATCAGTGACCGGACAGGGGTGGGCAATGAGCAGTTCTTC CAISDRTGVGNEQFF TRBJ2-1 TRBV10-3 once TRBD1
TGTGCCAGCAGCCTTTCCCAAATCCAGGGTGAAGCTTTCTTT CASSLSQIQGEAFF TRBJ1-1 TRBV7-2 few NA
TGCGCCAGCAGACTAGCGGGCTTCCAAGAGACCCAGTACTTC CASRLAGFQETQYF TRBJ2-5 TRBV5-1 NA TRBD2
TGCGCCAGCAGCTTGGAAGGGGCATTAGGAAACACCATATATTTT CASSLEGALGNTIYF TRBJ1-3 TRBV5-1 NA NA
TGTGCCAGCAGCTTCGGACTAGCGGACTACGAGCAGTACTTC CASSFGLADYEQYF TRBJ2-7 TRBV11-2 few TRBD2
TGTGCCAGCAGCCTCCTCCCGGGAGTCGGGAACACTGAAGCTTTCTTT CASSLLPGVGNTEAFF TRBJ1-1 TRBV7-6 NA NA
TGTGCCAGCTCACTCGACGGCGCTGGGCGTATCGCTGAAGCTTTCTTT CASSLDGAGRIAEAFF TRBJ1-1 TRBV18 NA NA
TGTGCCAGTAGTGCCGACGGGTACGAGCAGTACTTC CASSADGYEQYF TRBJ2-7 TRBV19 NA NA
TGTGCCAGCCAAAGGGGTTTAGATGAAAAACTGTTTTTT CASQRGLDEKLFF TRBJ1-4 TRBV2 NA NA
TGTGCCAGCGGATATCGGGACACCTACGAGCAGTACTTC CASGYRDTYEQYF TRBJ2-7 TRBV2 NA NA
TGTGCCAGCATAATGACTGCTAACACACTCTATAATTCACCCCTCCACTTT CASIMTANTLYNSPLHF TRBJ1-6 TRBV25-1 NA NA
TGTGCTAGCAGCTTGGGACTAGCGGGAGTCCCTGAGCAGTTCTTC CASSLGLAGVPEQFF TRBJ2-1 TRBV7-7 NA TRBD2
TGCAGCGTTGATAGTGGGACAGGGAATCAGCCCCAGCATTTT CSVDSGTGNQPQHF TRBJ1-5 TRBV29-1 NA TRBD1
TGTGCCAGCAGCTCGTCCCGGGACAGGGCTGGAGCTTTCTTT CASSSSRDRAGAFF TRBJ1-1 TRBV7-2 NA TRBD1